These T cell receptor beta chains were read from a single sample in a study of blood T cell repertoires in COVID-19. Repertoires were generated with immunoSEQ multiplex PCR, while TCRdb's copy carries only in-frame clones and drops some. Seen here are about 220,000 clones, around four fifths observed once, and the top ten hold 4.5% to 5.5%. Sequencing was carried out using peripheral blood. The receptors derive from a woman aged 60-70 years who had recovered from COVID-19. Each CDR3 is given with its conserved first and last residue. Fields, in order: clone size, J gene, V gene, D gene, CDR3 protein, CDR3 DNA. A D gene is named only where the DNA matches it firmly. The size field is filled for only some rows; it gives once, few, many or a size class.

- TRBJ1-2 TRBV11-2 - CASSLVGPAQTYGYTF TGTGCCAGCAGCTTAGTTGGGCCAGCCCAAACCTATGGCTACACCTTC
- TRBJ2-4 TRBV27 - CASSPRLVDNIQYF TGTGCCAGCTCGCCGAGGTTGGTGGATAACATTCAGTACTTC
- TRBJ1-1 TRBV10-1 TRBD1 CASSAHRGLDTEAFF TGCGCCAGCAGTGCCCACAGGGGGCTTGACACTGAAGCTTTCTTT
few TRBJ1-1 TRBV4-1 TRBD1 CASSQTGSTEAFF TGCGCCAGCAGCCAGACAGGGAGCACTGAAGCTTTCTTT
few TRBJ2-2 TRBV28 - CASSSQALALTNTGELFF TGTGCCAGCAGTTCCCAAGCCCTGGCACTAACGAACACCGGGGAGCTGTTTTTT
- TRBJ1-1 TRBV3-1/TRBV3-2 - CASSQYGNTEAFF TGTGCCAGCAGCCAGTACGGGAACACTGAAGCTTTCTTT
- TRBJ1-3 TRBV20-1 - CSAISGNTIYF TGCAGTGCCATCTCTGGAAACACCATATATTTT
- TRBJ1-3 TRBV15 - CATSRSPPDSSGNTIYF TGTGCCACCAGCAGATCCCCCCCGGACAGCTCTGGAAACACCATATATTTT
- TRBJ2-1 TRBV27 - CASSLGGGPFNEQFF TGTGCCAGCAGTTTAGGCGGGGGCCCGTTCAATGAGCAGTTCTTC
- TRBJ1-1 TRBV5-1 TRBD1 CASSSTGQGQTEAFF TGCGCCAGCAGCTCAACGGGACAGGGTCAAACTGAAGCTTTCTTT
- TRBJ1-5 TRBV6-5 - CASSTGRAPQPQHF TGTGCCAGCAGTACGGGGAGGGCCCCTCAGCCCCAGCATTTT
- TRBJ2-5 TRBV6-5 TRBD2 CASSMTSGGETQYF TGTGCCAGCAGCATGACTAGCGGGGGAGAGACCCAGTACTTC
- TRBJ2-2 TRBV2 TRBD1 CASSRQGIGELFF TGTGCCAGCAGTAGACAGGGGATCGGGGAGCTGTTTTTT
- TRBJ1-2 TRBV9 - CASSPSTGPAGYTF TGTGCCAGCAGCCCCTCGACAGGCCCGGCAGGCTACACCTTC
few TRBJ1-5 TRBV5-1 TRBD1 CASSVTGKGPQHF TGCGCCAGCAGCGTGACAGGGAAGGGGCCCCAGCATTTT
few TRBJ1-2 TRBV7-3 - CASSSPGGVGYTF TGTGCCAGCAGCTCCCCTGGGGGGGTTGGCTACACCTTC
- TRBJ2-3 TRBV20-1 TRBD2 CSASGTSGGTDTQYF TGCAGTGCAAGTGGGACTAGCGGGGGGACAGATACGCAGTATTTT